Reported below is one T cell receptor beta chain. Its antigen remains unknown. Additional DNA sequences in this sample encode the identical CDR3. TCRdb's copy holds only in-frame clones and misses some; the assay was immunoSEQ multiplex PCR. The sample shows fewer than 40,000 clones, about 90% of them seen only once. Germline V gives CDR1 SGDLS, CDR2 YYNGEE. V was cut by 0 bases and J by 0 bases, with 8 bases left in between. This CDR3 comprises 15 residues. The sample comes from a study of T cells in localized non-small cell lung cancer. Study conclusions and caveats: It remains possible that heterogeneity exists, since only one tumor region was sequenced. Greater T cell density in blood accompanied longer overall survival. Clonality peaked in uninvolved adjacent lung rather than tumor. Median about 56 top-100 tumor clones were shared with paired adjacent lung.

The material sequenced was peripheral blood mononuclear cells, taken before any cancer treatment. The chain joins TRBV9 to TRBJ2-3; D is unresolved. The source is a man aged 40 to 70 with stage III lung adenocarcinoma. CDR3 sequence reads: CASSVAGASTDTQYF. The CDR3 coding sequence is TGTGCCAGCAGCGTAGCGGGTGCTAGCACAGATACGCAGTATTTT.